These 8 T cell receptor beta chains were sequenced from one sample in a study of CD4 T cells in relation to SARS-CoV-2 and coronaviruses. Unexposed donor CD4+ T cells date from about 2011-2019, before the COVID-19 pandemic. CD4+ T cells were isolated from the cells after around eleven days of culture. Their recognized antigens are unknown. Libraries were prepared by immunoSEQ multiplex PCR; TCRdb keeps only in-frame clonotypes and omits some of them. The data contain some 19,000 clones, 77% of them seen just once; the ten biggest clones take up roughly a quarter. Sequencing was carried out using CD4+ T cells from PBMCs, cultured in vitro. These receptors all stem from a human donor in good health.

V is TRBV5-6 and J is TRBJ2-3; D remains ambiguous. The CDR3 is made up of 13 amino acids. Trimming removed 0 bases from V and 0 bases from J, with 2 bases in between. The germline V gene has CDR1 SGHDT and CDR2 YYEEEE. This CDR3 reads CASSLGSTDTQYF. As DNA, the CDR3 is TGTGCCAGCAGCTTGGGGAGCACAGATACGCAGTATTTT. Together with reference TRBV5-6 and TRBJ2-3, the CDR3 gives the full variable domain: DAGVTQSPTHLIKTRGQQVTLRCSPKSGHDTVSWYQQALGQGPQFIFQYYEEEERQRGNFPDRFSGHQFPNYSSELNVNALLLGDSALYLCASSLGSTDTQYFGPGTRLTVL.

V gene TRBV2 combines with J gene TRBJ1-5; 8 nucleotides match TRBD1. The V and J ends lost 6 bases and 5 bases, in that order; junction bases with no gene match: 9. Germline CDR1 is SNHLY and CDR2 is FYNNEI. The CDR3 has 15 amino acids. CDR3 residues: CASSADRGPDQPQHF. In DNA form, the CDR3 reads TGTGCCAGCAGCGCTGACAGGGGCCCGGATCAGCCCCAGCATTTT.

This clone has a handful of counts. Here the CDR3 DNA reads TGTGCCAGCAGAAGGGTAGGTTCCCTCTACGAGCAGTACTTC. It translates to CASRRVGSLYEQYF. The chain joins TRBV11-2 to TRBJ2-7; unclear D gene. V was cut by 6 bases and J by 3 bases, with 15 bases left in between. The length of the CDR3 is 14 residues. Germline CDR1 reads SGHAT; CDR2 reads FQNNGV.

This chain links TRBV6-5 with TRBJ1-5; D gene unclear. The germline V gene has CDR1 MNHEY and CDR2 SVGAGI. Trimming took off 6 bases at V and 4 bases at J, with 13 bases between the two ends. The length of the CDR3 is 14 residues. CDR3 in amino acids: CASSGSTVNQPQHF. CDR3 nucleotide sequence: TGTGCCAGCAGCGGATCAACAGTTAATCAGCCCCAGCATTTT.

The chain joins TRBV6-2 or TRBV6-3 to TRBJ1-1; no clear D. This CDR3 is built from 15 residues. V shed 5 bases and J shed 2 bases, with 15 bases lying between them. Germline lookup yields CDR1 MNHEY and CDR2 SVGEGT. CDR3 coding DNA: TGTGCCAGCAGTAAATCCATCAGCCTAAACACTGAAGCTTTCTTT. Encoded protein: CASSKSISLNTEAFF.

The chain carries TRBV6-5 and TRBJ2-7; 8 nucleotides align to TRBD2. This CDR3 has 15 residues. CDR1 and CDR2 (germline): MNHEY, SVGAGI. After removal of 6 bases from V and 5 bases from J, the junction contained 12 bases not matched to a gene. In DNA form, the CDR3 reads TGTGCCAGCAGGAGGGTAGGCGGGAGGAGAAACGAGCAGTACTTC. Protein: CASRRVGGRRNEQYF.

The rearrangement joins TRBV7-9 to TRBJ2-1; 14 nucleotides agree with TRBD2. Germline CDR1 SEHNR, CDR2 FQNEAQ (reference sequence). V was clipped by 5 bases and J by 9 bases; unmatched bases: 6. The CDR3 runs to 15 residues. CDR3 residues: CASSPGLAGVGEQFF. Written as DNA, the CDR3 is TGTGCCAGCAGCCCGGGACTAGCGGGAGTCGGTGAGCAGTTCTTC.

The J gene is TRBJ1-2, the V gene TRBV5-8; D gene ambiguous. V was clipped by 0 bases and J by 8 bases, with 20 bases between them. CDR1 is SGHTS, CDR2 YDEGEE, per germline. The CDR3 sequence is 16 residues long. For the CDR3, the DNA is TGTGCCAGCAGCTTGGATGTTGGAGGCCCCTCTAAGGGCTACACCTTC. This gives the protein CASSLDVGGPSKGYTF. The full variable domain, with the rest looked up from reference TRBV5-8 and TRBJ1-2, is EAGVTQSPTHLIKTRGQQATLRCSPISGHTSVYWYQQALGLGLQFLLWYDEGEERNRGNFPPRFSGRQFPNYSSELNVNALELEDSALYLCASSLDVGGPSKGYTFGSGTRLTVV.